The 27 T cell receptor beta chains in this list originate from one sample, sequenced in a study of tumor-infiltrating lymphocytes in localized non-small cell lung cancer. Clones were sequenced by immunoSEQ multiplex PCR, and TCRdb holds only the in-frame ones, with some missing. The sample records about 15,000 clones, roughly 82% being singletons. Sequenced input: lung tumor tissue. Receptors were obtained from a human donor with non-small cell lung cancer.

V usage is TRBV21-1 and J usage is TRBJ1-3; no check of the table's D call, TRBD1, against the DNA was made. TRBV21-1 has pseudogene status. There are 20 residues in the CDR3. The CDR3 coding sequence is TGTGCCAGCAGCATGCGAAAGGACAGGTCTACATCTTTTTCTGGAAACACCATATATTTT. The encoded protein is CASSMRKDRSTSFSGNTIYF.

The rearrangement uses TRBV4-1 and TRBJ2-1; 8 nucleotides match TRBD2. The V segment lost 0 bases and the J segment 5 bases; nucleotides outside the gene matches: 6. Germline lookup yields CDR1 MGHRA and CDR2 YSYEKL. The CDR3 loop spans 16 amino acids. CDR3 in amino acids: CASSQDPGGPHNEQFF. As DNA, the CDR3 is TGCGCCAGCAGCCAAGATCCGGGAGGGCCCCACAATGAGCAGTTCTTC.

The chain carries TRBV11-2 and TRBJ2-7; TRBD1 is a possible D gene (6 bases). Germline V gene data show CDR1 as SGHAT and CDR2 as FQNNGV. This CDR3 is 15 amino acids long. Trimming shortened V by 3 bases and J by 0 bases, and 12 bases separated the two germline ends. The CDR3 DNA follows: TGTGCCAGCAGCTTTCGAGGGGGAAGCTCCTACGAGCAGTACTTC. This codes for CASSFRGGSSYEQYF. Variable domain in full (rest from reference TRBV11-2 and TRBJ2-7): EAGVAQSPRYKIIEKRQSVAFWCNPISGHATLYWYQQILGQGPKLLIQFQNNGVVDDSQLPKDRFSAERLKGVDSTLKIQPAKLEDSAVYLCASSFRGGSSYEQYFGPGTRLTVT.

The V and J genes are TRBV30 and TRBJ2-1; 11 positions match TRBD2. Germline lookup yields CDR1 GTSNPN and CDR2 SVGIG (reference sequence). The CDR3 is made up of 14 amino acids. Trimming took 3 bases from V and 6 from J; bases not matched to a gene: 4. The CDR3 sequence is CAWRGLAVTNEQFF. Here the CDR3 DNA reads TGTGCCTGGAGGGGACTAGCGGTCACCAATGAGCAGTTCTTC.

This clone showed up just a few times. The V gene is TRBV6-1, the J gene TRBJ1-5, with no clear D. CDR3 length: 16 amino acids. CDR1 MNHNS and CDR2 SASEGT come from the germline V gene. Trimming stripped 0 bases from V and 4 bases from J, with 13 bases between. The CDR3 loop reads CASSEALLGVNQPQHF. In DNA form, the CDR3 reads TGTGCCAGCAGTGAAGCGCTTCTCGGGGTAAATCAGCCCCAGCATTTT.

The J gene is TRBJ1-4, the V gene TRBV28; the D gene is possibly TRBD1 (5 bases). CDR1 is MDHEN and CDR2 is SYDVKM in the germline V gene. There are 15 residues in the CDR3. Trimming stripped 5 bases from V and 5 bases from J, with 15 bases between. The CDR3 reads CASSPGTALNEKLFF. CDR3 nucleotides: TGTGCCAGCAGTCCGGGGACGGCTCTCAATGAAAAACTGTTTTTT.

The J gene is TRBJ2-3, the V gene TRBV10-1, with TRBD2 matching 10 bases. The CDR3 runs to 15 residues. Germline trimming cut 3 bases from V and 1 base from J; bases unmatched to any gene: 1. The germline V gene has CDR1 WNHNN and CDR2 SYGVQD (reference sequence). The CDR3 bases are TGCGCCAGCAGTGAAGGGACTAGCGGCACAGATACGCAGTATTTT. Translated, it gives CASSEGTSGTDTQYF.

This clone is labeled as medium-sized (0.01 to 0.1%). V and J are TRBV30 and TRBJ1-1, with TRBD1 as a possible D gene (5 bases). The germline gives CDR1 GTSNPN, CDR2 SVGIG (reference sequence). The CDR3 is made up of 12 amino acids. Trimming stripped 8 bases from V and 4 bases from J, with 14 bases between. CDR3: CATRSGPTEAFF. Written as DNA, the CDR3 is TGTGCCACCCGATCAGGGCCCACTGAAGCTTTCTTT.

The sample holds one count of this clone. The J gene is TRBJ2-3, the V gene TRBV27; 7 bases agree with TRBD1. The CDR3 contains 13 residues. The V gene's germline CDR1 is MNHEY and CDR2 SMNVEV (reference sequence). V was clipped by 6 bases and J by 4 bases; unmatched bases: 4. The CDR3 here is CASSHRGSDTQYF. The DNA for the CDR3 is TGTGCCAGCAGCCACAGGGGTTCAGATACGCAGTATTTT.

V usage is TRBV10-2 and J usage is TRBJ2-3; 8 bases line up with TRBD1. Germline-derived CDR1 and CDR2 are WSHSY and SAAADI. This CDR3 region has 13 residues. The V segment lost 8 bases and the J segment 1 base; nucleotides outside the gene matches: 2. CDR3 sequence reads: CASEGQGTDTQYF. The CDR3 DNA is TGCGCCAGCGAGGGACAGGGCACAGATACGCAGTATTTT.

This clone was seen only once. V is TRBV7-2 and J is TRBJ1-4; TRBD1 aligns across 7 bases. This CDR3 spans 18 amino acids. From germline, CDR1 is SGHTA and CDR2 FQGNSA. V lost 2 bases to trimming and J lost 0 bases; unmatched junction nucleotides: 9. In nucleotides, the CDR3 is TGTGCCAGCAGCTTACGGACTAGGGACAGTGCAACTAATGAAAAACTGTTTTTT. Residues: CASSLRTRDSATNEKLFF.

This clone occurred a few times. One end of the junction does not line up with germline, which may come from a read error. V and J are TRBV5-3 and TRBJ2-1, with a weak D call TRBD1 (6 bases). TRBV5-3 is sorted into the ORF group, with uncertain function. This CDR3 contains 12 residues. The CDR3 DNA follows: TGTGCCAGCAGCTTTGGGGGCCTTGAGCAGTTCTTC. Protein: CASSFGGLEQFF.

The chain uses TRBV7-2 and TRBJ2-6, with 7 bases identical to TRBD1. The ends lost 5 bases at V and 0 bases at J; junction bases unmatched: 10. Germline values: CDR1 SGHTA, CDR2 FQGNSA. The CDR3 totals 18 residues. The CDR3 loop reads CASSEGALVFSGANVLTF. The CDR3 region has the DNA TGTGCCAGCAGCGAGGGGGCTCTTGTCTTCTCTGGGGCCAACGTCCTGACTTTC.

This CDR3 reads CASSLGLAGGGQETQYF. CDR3 coding DNA: TGTGCCAGCAGCTTGGGGCTAGCGGGAGGGGGTCAAGAGACCCAGTACTTC. The chain employs TRBV5-6 and TRBJ2-5; 12 nucleotides agree with TRBD2. The germline V gene has CDR1 SGHDT and CDR2 YYEEEE. The CDR3 runs 17 residues. J was trimmed by 2 bases and V by 0 bases; bases with no gene match: 5.

The CDR3, as DNA: TGTGCCAGCAGCCTCTCCCGACACCGCCAAGAGACCCAGTACTTC. Its protein is CASSLSRHRQETQYF. This chain uses TRBV27 with TRBJ2-5; D gene ambiguous. V was cut by 6 bases and J by 1 base, with 15 bases left in between. From germline, CDR1 is MNHEY and CDR2 SMNVEV (reference sequence). The CDR3 sequence is 15 residues long.

The J gene is TRBJ1-5, the V gene TRBV6-5; a weak D match, TRBD1 (5 bases). Germline CDR1 is MNHEY and CDR2 is SVGAGI. The CDR3 is 15 residues long. Trimming pared 6 bases from V and 0 bases from J, leaving 12 bases between. Here the CDR3 reads CASSEGLPSNQPQHF. The DNA of the CDR3 is TGTGCCAGCAGCGAGGGACTGCCTAGCAATCAGCCCCAGCATTTT.

This clone was recorded once. V gene TRBV5-5 combines with J gene TRBJ1-1; no definite D call. CDR1 is SGHKS, CDR2 YYEKEE, per germline (reference sequence). The CDR3 is made up of 16 amino acids. Between the trimmed V and J ends, which lost 0 bases and 6 bases, there was a span of 18 bases. Here the CDR3 reads CASSLGPIGTDAEAFF. CDR3 nucleotide sequence: TGTGCCAGCAGCTTGGGGCCAATCGGAACGGACGCTGAAGCTTTCTTT.

The rearrangement joins TRBV28 to TRBJ2-7; 9 bases align to TRBD1. Losses at the gene ends were 3 bases for V and 6 bases for J; bases not matched to a gene: 6. The germline V gene has CDR1 MDHEN and CDR2 SYDVKM. The CDR3 covers 14 residues. As DNA, the CDR3 is TGTGCCAGCAGTTTTGGGGACAGGGTCAGCGAGCAGTACTTC. Amino acid sequence: CASSFGDRVSEQYF.

The chain is built from TRBV18 and TRBJ1-2; the D is unclear. The germline V and J ends were trimmed by 6 bases and 8 bases, with 16 bases remaining between them. The CDR3 contains 13 residues. Germline CDR1 is KGHSH and CDR2 is LQKENI. CDR3: CASSLTQAEGYTF. In DNA, the CDR3 is TGTGCCAGCTCCCTTACTCAGGCGGAGGGCTACACCTTC. The complete variable domain, with remaining parts taken from reference TRBV18 and TRBJ1-2, reads NAGVMQNPRHLVRRRGQEARLRCSPMKGHSHVYWYRQLPEEGLKFMVYLQKENIIDESGMPKERFSAEFPKEGPSILRIQQVVRGDSAAYFCASSLTQAEGYTFGSGTRLTVV.

The chain recombines TRBV25-1 with TRBJ1-1; D is possibly TRBD1 (6 bases). Looked up from germline, CDR1 is MGHDK and CDR2 is SYGVNS. The CDR3 has 12 residues. V lost 4 bases and J lost 6, with 9 bases in between. The CDR3 loop reads CASSGGGPEAFF. The DNA of the CDR3 is TGTGCCAGCAGTGGAGGGGGACCTGAAGCTTTCTTT.

Only one count was recorded for this clone. CDR3 region: CSVDKGGVDTEAFF. The CDR3 bases are TGCAGCGTCGACAAGGGCGGGGTGGACACTGAAGCTTTCTTT. The chain has TRBV29-1 and TRBJ1-1, with no clear D. Germline V gene lookup returns CDR1 SQVTM and CDR2 ANQGSEA. This CDR3 region has 14 residues. The ends were cut back, 6 bases at V and 3 bases at J, with 17 bases in the middle.

The J gene is TRBJ2-7, the V gene TRBV7-2; D is possibly TRBD1 (5 bases). Between the trimmed V and J ends, which lost 5 bases and 3 bases, there was a span of 17 bases. CDR1 and CDR2 (germline): SGHTA, FQGNSA. This CDR3 region has 15 residues. CDR3 amino acids: CASSPPLRAHYEQYF. The CDR3 DNA is TGTGCCAGCAGCCCCCCCCTCAGGGCTCACTACGAGCAGTACTTC.

In its sample, this clone was seen a few times. The genes are TRBV27 and TRBJ2-7; perhaps TRBD2 as D (6 bases). Germline V gives CDR1 MNHEY, CDR2 SMNVEV (reference sequence). V was shortened by 8 bases and J by 0 bases, with 14 bases between the two germline ends. The CDR3 contains 14 residues. The CDR3 DNA reads as TGTGCCAGCCGTCCGCGGGGAAACTCCTACGAGCAGTACTTC. It specifies CASRPRGNSYEQYF.

The chain joins TRBV10-3 to TRBJ1-1; 12 positions agree with TRBD1. V dropped 6 bases and J dropped 4; count of bases not matched to a gene: 6. The CDR3 is 15 amino acids. Germline-derived CDR1 and CDR2 are ENHRY and SYGVKD. The CDR3 DNA follows: TGTGCCATCAGGCCGGGACAGGGGGCAGGCACTGAAGCTTTCTTT. It is translated as CAIRPGQGAGTEAFF.

This chain uses TRBV2 with TRBJ1-1, with unresolved D. This CDR3 region has 14 residues. The germline gives CDR1 SNHLY, CDR2 FYNNEI. Trimming cost V 1 base and J 7 bases, with 13 bases left between them. The CDR3 protein is CASSEEGSYIEAFF. The DNA for the CDR3 is TGTGCCAGCAGTGAAGAAGGAAGCTACATTGAAGCTTTCTTT.

Relative to its sample, this clone is medium-sized. This rearrangement joins TRBV5-4 to TRBJ1-2; D perhaps matches TRBD1 (6 bases). V was cut by 2 bases and J by 6 bases, with 11 bases left in between. CDR1 is SGHNT and CDR2 is YYREEE in the germline V gene (reference sequence). This CDR3 has 13 amino acids. The CDR3 coding sequence is TGTGCCAGCAGCTTATGGACAGCAGATGGCTACACCTTC. Translating gives CASSLWTADGYTF.

This clone showed up just a few times. The rearrangement uses TRBV5-1 and TRBJ2-7; TRBD2 agrees at 11 bases. Germline V gene sequence: CDR1 SGHRS, CDR2 YFSETQ. The CDR3 is made up of 15 amino acids. The ends lost 4 bases at V and 2 bases at J; junction bases unmatched: 5. CDR3 nucleotide sequence: TGCGCCAGCAGCGCCGGGACTAGCGGAACCTACGAGCAGTACTTC. It codes for CASSAGTSGTYEQYF.